This entry lists 3 T cell receptor beta chains sequenced from one sample in a study of somatic mutations in cytotoxic T cells in rheumatoid arthritis. Clones were sequenced by immunoSEQ multiplex PCR, and TCRdb holds only the in-frame ones, with some missing. The table lists just under 30,000 clones, around 90% of them singletons, with around 10% in the top ten. What was sequenced was CD8+ T cells sorted from blood. All receptors derive from an adult with rheumatoid arthritis.

V is TRBV29-1 and J is TRBJ2-2, with no clear D. V lost 2 bases, J lost 0 bases, and 7 bases lay in between. Per germline, CDR1 SQVTM and CDR2 ANQGSEA. CDR3 length: 14 residues. CDR3 region: CSVETNANTGELFF. Written as DNA, the CDR3 is TGCAGCGTTGAAACTAACGCGAACACCGGGGAGCTGTTTTTT.

This clone came up once. The chain combines TRBV4-1 with TRBJ2-7; D tentatively reads TRBD1 or TRBD2 (6 bases each). Per the germline V gene, CDR1 is MGHRA and CDR2 is YSYEKL. Trimming stripped 2 bases from V and 11 bases from J, with 16 bases between. This CDR3 contains 13 residues. CDR3 loop: CASSQIPTGAEYF. The DNA of the CDR3 is TGCGCCAGCAGCCAAATCCCCACGGGGGCGGAGTACTTC.

The rearrangement joins TRBV11-1 to TRBJ2-7; TRBD2 is a possible D gene (5 bases). Trimming took off 3 bases at V and 4 bases at J, with 19 bases between the two ends. CDR1 is SGHAT, CDR2 FQDESV, per germline (reference sequence). The CDR3 loop spans 16 amino acids. The CDR3 region has the DNA TGTGCCAGCAGCTTGGAGGAAAACCTTTATCCATACGAGCAGTACTTC. Translating it yields CASSLEENLYPYEQYF.